This T cell receptor (beta chain) was identified during a study of blood T cell repertoires in COVID-19 (TCRdb year 2020). Some background on the complete study: The collaborator samples originated in the United States, Italy and Spain and spanned the acute and convalescent phases of COVID-19. Sample metadata almost always included a de-identified subject ID, COVID-19 status, age in years and sex. The dataset comprised deeply sampled blood TCRbeta repertoires from subjects exposed to, actively infected with, or recovered from COVID-19. The samples were drawn from two sources: the first 160 participants of the ongoing ImmuneRACE study, and 1,254 subjects contributed by 6 global collaborators. The repertoires were released in a freely available public database intended as a resource for research on the immune response to SARS-CoV-2. HLA class I and class II types, where available, came from metadata supplied by the sample provider rather than from assay-based typing. The material from the prospective study consisted of cDNA or gDNA derived from T cells, B-cell-depleted T cells, or PBMCs. Points the paper makes about the study in general: Clinical and demographic metadata were provided uncurated, with the amount varying by source and participant.

CDR1 SGHRS and CDR2 YFSETQ were looked up in the germline V gene. The junction shows trimming of 1 base on V and 7 bases on J, plus 18 bases between the germline ends. From the cysteine up to the phenylalanine, the CDR3 has a length of 16 residues. Only CDR3 DNA is held: 48 bases, read in frame from base 1. In the case of this clone: Its antigen is not yet known. Per-base qualities were not stored, and no clone one base away is much larger.

Whole blood was collected in K2EDTA tubes by collaborating institutions according to the institutions' own protocols. Collaborator samples were shipped for TCRbeta analysis as frozen whole blood, isolated PBMCs, or DNA extracted from either sample type. TCRbeta CDR3 regions were amplified from genomic DNA by means of the immunoSEQ Assay, a bias-controlled multiplex PCR. The published analysis was carried out like this. The number of nucleated cells in each sample was estimated from the amplification of reference gene primers within the assay. Sequence reads were collapsed and filtered to measure the absolute abundance of every unique TCRbeta CDR3 rearrangement. Productive Simpson clonality was computed per sample as the square root of Simpson's diversity index over productive rearrangements. TCRdb's version of the immuneACCESS table is confined to in-frame rearrangements and falls short of the full clone set. An unresolved V gene accounts for under half of the shortfall where checked; the remainder is of unknown origin. From that table come the V and J calls and clone size; the DNA was used to work out D and trimming. The sample table contains 68,000 or so clones; only one count was recorded for nearly 85% of them. The biggest ten clones account for 35% to 50% of the sample.

The chain joins TRBV5-1 to TRBJ2-1; a tentative D call is TRBD2 (6 bases match). The sample taken for sequencing was peripheral blood. This TCR was recovered from a human donor in a cohort sampled during active COVID-19. The bases are TGCGCCAGCAGCTTGACCGGGGGAAGAAGGATAAATGAGCAGTTCTTC. It codes for CASSLTGGRRINEQFF.